The 2 T cell receptor beta chains presented below share a single source sample, sequenced in a study of Ad26.COV2.S vaccination and SARS-CoV-2 variants. Treatment defined: some 20 received Ad26.COV2.S at low or high dose, single or two shots; 5 received placebo; per-sample allocation not given. Following the first vaccine or placebo injection, samples were taken on day 63. Using immunoSEQ multiplex PCR, the repertoire was profiled, and TCRdb retains in-frame clones only, with some absent. Of 300,000 to 400,000 clones listed, 80% to 90% are singletons. This specimen consisted of peripheral blood, obtained in a trial of Ad26.COV2.S vaccine versus placebo. The origin of the receptors is a person between 18 and 60 years old who received the Ad26.COV2.S COVID-19 vaccine or a placebo.

The chain is built from TRBV18 and TRBJ2-5; 8 bases are shared with TRBD1. The V and J ends lost 7 bases and 0 bases, in that order; junction bases with no gene match: 13. The CDR3 is 17 residues long. Germline CDR1 reads KGHSH; CDR2 reads LQKENI. For the CDR3, the DNA is TGTGCCAGCTGCCGTGAGACAGGGGCATACTACCAAGAGACCCAGTACTTC. It codes for CASCRETGAYYQETQYF.

CDR3 loop: CASSLYGGSTNYGYTF. CDR3 sequence (DNA): TGTGCCAGCAGCTTGTATGGGGGTTCAACGAACTATGGCTACACCTTC. J is TRBJ1-2 and V is TRBV5-6; the D gene is possibly TRBD1 (5 bases). The CDR3 contains 16 residues. Germline loops: CDR1 SGHDT, CDR2 YYEEEE. Trimming left V 1 base short and J 2 bases short, with 15 bases between.